This T cell receptor beta chain was sequenced in a study of tumor-infiltrating lymphocytes in localized non-small cell lung cancer. Broader study findings: T-cell fraction did not differ between immunotypes IM1 and IM2.

Produced via immunoSEQ multiplex PCR; TCRdb's table is partial and in-frame only. Seen here are some 8,000 clones, 77% observed once, and the top ten hold under 6%. Concerning this clone: Antigen specificity is unknown.

The CDR3 consists of 14 residues. Germline CDR1 is SNHLY and CDR2 is FYNNEI. V dropped 7 bases and J dropped 3; count of bases not matched to a gene: 8. Specimen: lung tumor tissue. The genes are TRBV2 and TRBJ2-5; 7 bases agree with TRBD2. This TCR was sampled from a human donor with non-small cell lung cancer. The CDR3 region has the DNA TGTGCCAGCACCCGGACTAGTACCAAAGAGACCCAGTACTTC. Amino acid sequence: CASTRTSTKETQYF.